A selection of T cell receptor beta chains follows, all from one sample in a study of shared clonotypes between healthy human individuals. Assay: immunoSEQ multiplex PCR; the TCRdb copy retains only in-frame clones and omits some. The table shows about 2,200,000 clones, with 85% to 95% occurring only once. The sample was naive CD8+ T cells from PBMCs. These receptors were taken from a man aged 18 to 35 in good health. Some clones in this sample may be carry-over from other donors' samples. Both conserved end residues are part of each CDR3. D genes are given only for firm matches. The size field is filled for only some rows; it gives once, few, many or a size class.

>TRBV9|TRBD1|TRBJ1-5|NA
CASSAGTVNQPQHF
TGTGCCAGCAGCGCAGGGACAGTAAATCAGCCCCAGCATTTT
>TRBV30|NA|TRBJ2-1|NA
CAWGSYNEQFF
TGTGCCTGGGGTAGCTACAATGAGCAGTTCTTC
>TRBV6-5|NA|TRBJ1-1|NA
CASSFSRVNTEAFF
TGTGCCAGCAGTTTTAGCAGGGTGAACACTGAAGCTTTCTTT
>TRBV6-6|TRBD1|TRBJ2-7|NA
CASSSRDRAHEQYF
TGTGCCAGCAGTAGCCGGGACAGGGCCCACGAGCAGTACTTC
>TRBV11-3|NA|TRBJ1-3|NA
CASSLGAGNTIYF
TGTGCCAGCAGCTTGGGGGCTGGAAACACCATATATTTT
>TRBV10-2|NA|TRBJ2-1|NA
CASSHYNEQFF
TGCGCCAGCAGTCATTACAATGAGCAGTTCTTC
>TRBV28|NA|TRBJ2-7|once
CASSRSGQLSYEQYF
TGTGCCAGCAGTCGCTCTGGACAGTTATCCTACGAGCAGTACTTC
>TRBV6-5|TRBD1|TRBJ2-7|NA
CASSHRDSYEQYF
TGTGCCAGCAGTCACCGGGACAGCTACGAGCAGTACTTC
>TRBV5-1|NA|TRBJ1-4|NA
CASSWTATNEKLFF
TGCGCCAGCAGCTGGACAGCCACTAATGAAAAACTGTTTTTT
>TRBV7-9|NA|TRBJ2-7|NA
CASSPFQGGKTDEQYF
TGTGCCAGCAGCCCGTTTCAGGGGGGGAAGACTGACGAGCAGTACTTC
>TRBV9|NA|TRBJ2-7|NA
CASSVEGGMSYEQYF
TGTGCCAGCAGCGTAGAGGGCGGGATGTCCTACGAGCAGTACTTC
>TRBV7-6|NA|TRBJ2-1|few
CASSTLTHEQFF
TGTGCCAGCAGCACACTGACCCATGAGCAGTTCTTC
>TRBV9|NA|TRBJ1-1|few
CASSVDRNTEAFF
TGTGCCAGCAGCGTTGACAGAAACACTGAAGCTTTCTTT
>TRBV5-3|TRBD1|TRBJ1-4|NA
CARSLGTGGASTNEKLFF
TGTGCCAGAAGCTTGGGGACAGGGGGCGCATCAACTAATGAAAAACTGTTTTTT
>TRBV7-9|NA|TRBJ2-4|once
CAAGAGNIQYF
TGTGCCGCCGGGGCAGGAAACATTCAGTACTTC
>TRBV29-1|NA|TRBJ2-5|NA
CSAYPTAQETQYF
TGCAGCGCCTACCCGACAGCCCAAGAGACCCAGTACTTC
>TRBV30|TRBD2|TRBJ2-3|NA
CAWSRGTSGFTDTQYF
TGTGCCTGGAGTAGGGGAACTAGCGGGTTCACAGATACGCAGTATTTT
>TRBV7-2|NA|TRBJ2-7|NA
CASTVGGAYEQYF
TGTGCCAGCACAGTGGGGGGTGCCTACGAGCAGTACTTC
>TRBV6-5|NA|TRBJ2-1|NA
CASSSTYGYNEQFF
TGTGCCAGCAGTTCCACCTATGGGTACAATGAGCAGTTCTTC
>TRBV4-2|TRBD2|TRBJ2-2|NA
CASSQSLAGGSNTGELFF
TGTGCCAGCAGCCAATCTCTAGCGGGAGGCTCGAACACCGGGGAGCTGTTTTTT
>TRBV7-9|NA|TRBJ1-2|NA
CASSLVVGGYTF
TGTGCCAGCAGCTTAGTGGTGGGGGGCTACACCTTC
>TRBV2|TRBD2|TRBJ2-7|NA
CASSDAGGAYEQYF
TGTGCCAGCAGTGACGCGGGAGGGGCCTACGAGCAGTACTTC
>TRBV7-9|NA|TRBJ2-7|NA
CASSSTVPYEQYF
TGTGCCAGCAGCTCGACGGTCCCCTACGAGCAGTACTTC
>TRBV4-1|TRBD2|TRBJ2-7|once
CASSQDWESSGNEQYF
TGCGCCAGCAGCCAAGATTGGGAATCTAGCGGGAACGAGCAGTACTTC
>TRBV28|NA|TRBJ1-1|NA
CASSHRDLRVNTEAFF
TGTGCCAGCAGTCACCGGGACCTCCGGGTGAACACTGAAGCTTTCTTT
>TRBV4-3|NA|TRBJ2-7|NA
CASSQENRPYEQYF
TGCGCCAGCAGCCAAGAAAACAGACCCTACGAGCAGTACTTC
>TRBV27|NA|TRBJ2-6|NA
CASSYRSGANVLTF
TGTGCCAGCAGTTATCGCTCTGGGGCCAACGTCCTGACTTTC
>TRBV9|NA|TRBJ2-1|NA
CASSVEGEQFF
TGTGCCAGCAGCGTAGAAGGAGAGCAGTTCTTC
>TRBV9|TRBD1|TRBJ1-1|NA
CASSISGTGGNTEAFF
TGTGCCAGCAGCATTTCCGGGACAGGGGGCAACACTGAAGCTTTCTTT
>TRBV28|TRBD2|TRBJ2-7|NA
CASRVSTSDPYEQYF
TGTGCCAGCAGGGTCTCGACTAGCGACCCCTACGAGCAGTACTTC
>TRBV4-3|NA|TRBJ2-7|NA
CASSQDLGLSYEQYF
TGCGCCAGCAGCCAAGATTTGGGGCTCTCCTACGAGCAGTACTTC
>TRBV4-3|NA|TRBJ2-2|once
CASSQDRNWNTGELFF
TGCGCCAGCAGCCAAGACAGGAACTGGAACACCGGGGAGCTGTTTTTT
>TRBV14|TRBD1|TRBJ2-7|NA
CASSSADRGLFSSYEQYF
TGTGCCAGCAGCTCAGCCGACAGGGGGCTCTTCAGCTCCTACGAGCAGTACTTC
>TRBV7-3|NA|TRBJ2-1|NA
CASSPRGGLSYNEQFF
TGTGCCAGCAGCCCCCGAGGGGGGTTGTCCTACAATGAGCAGTTCTTC
>TRBV9|NA|TRBJ1-5|once
CASSVDSRNQPQHF
TGTGCCAGCAGCGTTGACAGCCGCAATCAGCCCCAGCATTTT
>TRBV4-3|NA|TRBJ1-2|NA
CASSQDSRNFGGYTF
TGCGCCAGCAGCCAGGACAGCCGGAACTTTGGAGGCTACACCTTC
>TRBV11-2|TRBD2|TRBJ2-3|NA
CASSPPGLAGVGGDTQYF
TGTGCCAGCAGCCCCCCGGGACTAGCGGGAGTCGGGGGAGATACGCAGTATTTT
>TRBV28|NA|TRBJ2-5|NA
CASSLSQKGETQYF
TGTGCCAGCAGTTTAAGTCAGAAAGGAGAGACCCAGTACTTC
>TRBV13|NA|TRBJ1-4|few
CASSFAGFGEKLFF
TGTGCCAGCAGCTTCGCAGGGTTTGGAGAAAAACTGTTTTTT
>TRBV14|NA|TRBJ2-7|few
CASSPRVVTYEQYF
TGTGCCAGCAGCCCCCGAGTAGTAACCTACGAGCAGTACTTC
>TRBV6-1|NA|TRBJ2-5|NA
CASGGGPRGETQYF
TGTGCCAGCGGTGGCGGGCCACGGGGAGAGACCCAGTACTTC
>TRBV4-3|NA|TRBJ2-1|NA
CASSQEPGNEQFF
TGCGCCAGCAGCCAAGAACCAGGGAATGAGCAGTTCTTC
>TRBV30|NA|TRBJ2-1|NA
CAWSPTGWEQFF
TGTGCCTGGAGCCCTACGGGATGGGAGCAGTTCTTC
>TRBV9|NA|TRBJ2-3|NA
CASNVQGLTDTQYF
TGTGCCAGCAACGTACAGGGTCTCACAGATACGCAGTATTTT
>TRBV5-8|NA|TRBJ1-2|NA
CASSLFSESYGYTF
TGTGCCAGCAGCTTGTTTTCAGAGAGCTATGGCTACACCTTC
>TRBV6-1|NA|TRBJ2-7|NA
CATSGLYEQYF
TGTGCCACCTCCGGCCTCTACGAGCAGTACTTC
>TRBV27|NA|TRBJ2-3|NA
CASSLYRTLTDTQYF
TGTGCCAGCAGTTTATATCGGACTTTAACAGATACGCAGTATTTT
>TRBV5-1|NA|TRBJ1-1|NA
CASRGDSEAFF
TGCGCCAGCCGGGGGGACTCCGAAGCTTTCTTT
>TRBV4-1|NA|TRBJ2-1|NA
CASSKDWSSYNEQFF
TGCGCCAGCAGCAAAGACTGGAGCTCCTACAATGAGCAGTTCTTC
>TRBV4-1|NA|TRBJ2-5|once
CASSLGRDRKETQYF
TGCGCCAGCAGCCTGGGGAGGGACAGAAAAGAGACCCAGTACTTC
>TRBV7-6|TRBD2|TRBJ2-1|NA
CASSLSLAAFYNEQFF
TGTGCCAGCAGCTTAAGTCTAGCGGCCTTCTACAATGAGCAGTTCTTC
>TRBV28|NA|TRBJ2-7|NA
CASSLFSGDEQYF
TGTGCCAGCAGTTTATTTTCCGGGGACGAGCAGTACTTC
>TRBV7-7|NA|TRBJ2-7|NA
CASSSGRGTEQYF
TGTGCCAGCAGCAGTGGACGGGGAACCGAGCAGTACTTC
>TRBV28|NA|TRBJ1-3|NA
CASSSNKDQGFGGNTIYF
TGTGCCAGCAGTTCAAACAAAGACCAGGGGTTTGGTGGAAACACCATATATTTT
>TRBV29-1|NA|TRBJ2-1|NA
CSAGAGQPGQSSYNEQFF
TGCAGCGCAGGTGCGGGACAGCCGGGACAGAGCTCCTACAATGAGCAGTTCTTC
>TRBV9|TRBD1|TRBJ2-6|once
CASSTRQGNSGANVLTF
TGTGCCAGCAGCACCAGACAGGGGAACTCTGGGGCCAACGTCCTGACTTTC
>TRBV2|TRBD1|TRBJ2-7|NA
CASTQAAGGYEQYF
TGTGCCAGCACTCAGGCGGCAGGGGGCTACGAGCAGTACTTC
>TRBV11-2|NA|TRBJ2-7|NA
CASSPGIERGEQYF
TGTGCCAGCAGCCCAGGGATAGAGAGGGGCGAGCAGTACTTC
>TRBV9|NA|TRBJ1-1|NA
CASSVVSGNTEAFF
TGTGCCAGCAGCGTAGTCTCAGGGAACACTGAAGCTTTCTTT